One sample yielded the 22 T cell receptor beta chains listed below, sequenced in a study of blood T cell repertoires in COVID-19. The repertoire was sequenced with immunoSEQ multiplex PCR; TCRdb's copy has only in-frame clones and lacks some. The table lists around 250,000 clones, around nine tenths of them singletons, with 1.5% to 2% in the top ten. The source material was peripheral blood. These receptors all come from a woman aged 55 to 70 who had recovered from COVID-19.

This rearrangement joins TRBV21-1 to TRBJ1-2; no check of the table's D call, TRBD1, against the DNA was made. TRBV21-1 is reported as a pseudogene. The CDR3 loop spans 20 amino acids. CDR3 loop: CASSKPTEGNLKQGRGGYTF. In DNA form, the CDR3 reads TGTGCCAGCAGCAAACCTACCGAGGGTAACCTAAAACAGGGACGAGGTGGCTACACCTTC.

This clone was counted between two and nine times. The chain is built from TRBV3-1 (or the pseudogene TRBV3-2) and TRBJ2-5; 9 nucleotides agree with TRBD2. The V and J ends lost 0 bases and 7 bases, in that order; junction bases with no gene match: 9. The CDR3 length is 16 residues. Germline V CDR1 and CDR2: LGHDT, YNNKEL (reference sequence). CDR3 region: CASSQDSSGGSGTQYF. CDR3 in DNA: TGTGCCAGCAGCCAAGATTCGAGCGGGGGGTCCGGGACCCAGTACTTC.

The chain employs TRBV15 and TRBJ2-7; maybe TRBD2 (6 bases). V was clipped by 5 bases and J by 5 bases, with 13 bases between them. The CDR3 is 13 residues long. Germline V gives CDR1 LNHNV, CDR2 YYDKDF (reference sequence). In nucleotides, the CDR3 is TGTGCCACCAGCCAGGTGGGGGGAGACGAGCAGTACTTC. Its translation: CATSQVGGDEQYF.

V gene TRBV3-1 (or the pseudogene TRBV3-2) combines with J gene TRBJ1-2; TRBD1 is a possible D gene (6 bases). There are 13 residues in the CDR3. Trimming cost V 4 bases and J 6 bases, with 12 bases left between them. CDR1 and CDR2 (germline): LGHDT, YNNKEL (reference sequence). The CDR3 DNA follows: TGTGCCAGCAGCCCGGCTGGGGGCCATGGCTACACCTTC. Its protein is CASSPAGGHGYTF.

The V and J genes are TRBV5-4 and TRBJ1-1; 7 positions agree with TRBD1. The CDR3 has 14 residues. J gave up 0 bases and V 3 bases, and 2 bases lay outside the gene matches. CDR1 and CDR2 from the germline V gene are SGHNT and YYREEE (reference sequence). CDR3 amino acids: CASSWGQLNTEAFF. Here the CDR3 DNA reads TGTGCCAGCAGCTGGGGACAGCTGAACACTGAAGCTTTCTTT.

The V call is TRBV18, the J call TRBJ2-7, with 7 bases fitting TRBD1. The CDR3 spans 15 residues. The germline CDR1 and CDR2 sequences are KGHSH and LQKENI. V dropped 6 bases and J dropped 6; count of bases not matched to a gene: 14. CDR3 loop: CASSFTTGIGGEQYF. In nucleotides, the CDR3 is TGTGCCAGCTCGTTCACGACAGGGATCGGCGGCGAGCAGTACTTC.

The CDR3 here is CASVAGPSYEQYF. In DNA, the CDR3 is TGTGCCAGCGTTGCGGGCCCCTCCTACGAGCAGTACTTC. The rearrangement links TRBV28 to TRBJ2-7; weak D call: TRBD2 (5 bases). The CDR3 is made up of 13 amino acids. The V end was cut by 8 bases, the J end by 0 bases, with 11 bases between. Germline values: CDR1 MDHEN, CDR2 SYDVKM.

The chain recombines TRBV7-9 with TRBJ2-5; D gene uncertain. The V gene's germline CDR1 is SEHNR and CDR2 FQNEAQ (reference sequence). The CDR3 consists of 13 residues. Between the trimmed V and J ends, which lost 3 bases and 1 base, there was a span of 6 bases. CDR3 DNA sequence: TGTGCCAGCAGCTTTTACACCCAAGAGACCCAGTACTTC. It yields the protein CASSFYTQETQYF.

This CDR3 is CASRRQGVTTDTQYF. The CDR3 DNA reads as TGTGCCAGTAGGAGGCAGGGGGTCACCACAGATACGCAGTATTTT. This chain connects TRBV9 to TRBJ2-3; 7 bases map to TRBD1. The CDR3 is 15 amino acids. Trimming at V came to 8 bases and at J to 2 bases, leaving 11 bases not matched to a gene. Per germline, CDR1 SGDLS and CDR2 YYNGEE.

This chain links TRBV9 with TRBJ2-3; 15 bases line up with TRBD2. From germline, CDR1 is SGDLS and CDR2 YYNGEE. The CDR3 consists of 19 residues. The V segment lost 0 bases and the J segment 0 bases; nucleotides outside the gene matches: 5. Written as DNA, the CDR3 is TGTGCCAGCAGCGTAGGGACTAGCGGGGGGGCGGCCAGCACAGATACGCAGTATTTT. Protein product: CASSVGTSGGAASTDTQYF.

V is TRBV19 and J is TRBJ1-3; D is perhaps TRBD1 (6 bases). Germline CDR1 and CDR2: LNHDA and SQIVND (reference sequence). CDR3 length: 16 amino acids. V was pared by 4 bases and J by 1 base, with 14 bases between. CDR3 residues: CASSKQQGASGNTIYF. CDR3 DNA sequence: TGTGCCAGTAGTAAACAACAGGGAGCATCTGGAAACACCATATATTTT.

This sequence joins TRBV7-9 and TRBJ2-3; 12 bases match TRBD2. The CDR3 loop spans 16 amino acids. The germline V gene encodes CDR1 SEHNR and CDR2 FQNEAQ (reference sequence). The V and J ends lost 5 bases and 4 bases, in that order; junction bases with no gene match: 7. This chain's CDR3 is CASSTRLAGVADTQYF. In DNA, the CDR3 is TGTGCCAGCAGCACCCGACTAGCGGGGGTGGCAGATACGCAGTATTTT.

The chain has TRBV18 and TRBJ1-4; 9 positions agree with TRBD1. This CDR3 contains 15 residues. With V trimmed by 2 bases and J by 6 bases, 4 bases remained unmatched. Looked up from germline, CDR1 is KGHSH and CDR2 is LQKENI. This CDR3 is CASSPSGTGYEKLFF. As DNA, the CDR3 is TGTGCCAGCTCACCATCCGGGACAGGGTATGAAAAACTGTTTTTT.

V gene TRBV9 combines with J gene TRBJ1-1; TRBD1 aligns across 8 bases. Germline loops: CDR1 SGDLS, CDR2 YYNGEE. V dropped 6 bases and J dropped 5; count of bases not matched to a gene: 15. The CDR3 spans 16 residues. CDR3 nucleotide sequence: TGTGCCAGCAACCTCCTCCCACAGGGGGGGAGGACTGAAGCTTTCTTT. This gives the protein CASNLLPQGGRTEAFF. Drawing the rest from reference TRBV9 and TRBJ1-1, the complete variable domain is DSGVTQTPKHLITATGQRVTLRCSPRSGDLSVYWYQQSLDQGLQFLIQYYNGEERAKGNILERFSAQQFPDLHSELNLSSLELGDSALYFCASNLLPQGGRTEAFFGQGTRLTVV.

The J gene is TRBJ2-3, the V gene TRBV6-5; tentative D call: TRBD2 (7 bases). Trimming removed 4 bases from V and 3 bases from J, with 17 bases in between. The CDR3 length is 16 residues. Germline CDR1 MNHEY, CDR2 SVGAGI. In nucleotides, the CDR3 is TGTGCCAGCAGTTTCTGGGGGGGGGCTTTTACAGATACGCAGTATTTT. Its translation is CASSFWGGAFTDTQYF.

V gene TRBV15 combines with J gene TRBJ2-7; TRBD2 matches at 8 bases. The CDR3 runs to 20 residues. V was pared by 3 bases and J by 5 bases, with 24 bases of the junction left unmatched. Germline lookup yields CDR1 LNHNV and CDR2 YYDKDF (reference sequence). CDR3: CATSRSPYGSGDPLVHEQYF. The CDR3, as DNA: TGTGCCACCAGCAGGAGCCCTTATGGTAGCGGGGATCCTCTTGTCCACGAGCAGTACTTC.

The rearrangement joins TRBV27 to TRBJ1-3, with D perhaps TRBD1 (5 bases). Germline assignment: CDR1 MNHEY and CDR2 SMNVEV (reference sequence). V was trimmed by 3 bases and J by 4 bases, leaving 13 bases between them. CDR3 length equals 15 residues. CDR3 DNA sequence: TGTGCCAGCAGTTTGGGGCGGGACCTCGGAAACACCATATATTTT. It codes for CASSLGRDLGNTIYF.

The V gene is TRBV12-3 or TRBV12-4, the J gene TRBJ2-3, with no clear D. V shed 6 bases and J shed 3 bases, with 7 bases lying between them. The CDR3 spans 12 residues. The CDR3 nucleotides read TGTGCCAGCAGCCAAGAGACAGATACGCAGTATTTT. Translation gives CASSQETDTQYF.

This chain uses TRBV11-3 with TRBJ2-3, with D unclear. From germline, CDR1 is SGHNT and CDR2 YENEEA. The CDR3 consists of 15 residues. Trimming took 0 bases from V and 0 from J, leaving 7 bases between them. As DNA, the CDR3 is TGTGCCAGCAGCTTAGATTGGGCCAGCACAGATACGCAGTATTTT. It translates to CASSLDWASTDTQYF.

There are a few counts of this clone. Here the CDR3 DNA reads TGCGCCAGCAGCCACTTGCAACTAGCCTCGCAGACCCAGTACTTC. This translates into CASSHLQLASQTQYF. The chain couples TRBV4-1 to TRBJ2-5, with TRBD2 as a possible D gene (6 bases). V lost 3 bases, J lost 6 bases, and 17 bases lay in between. The germline gives CDR1 MGHRA, CDR2 YSYEKL. There are 15 residues in the CDR3.

This clone has only one observation. The chain combines TRBV7-9 with TRBJ1-2, with 11 positions matching TRBD1. The junction had 3 bases not matched to a gene; V was cut back by 1 base and J by 2 bases. The germline gives CDR1 SEHNR, CDR2 FQNEAQ (reference sequence). The CDR3 runs to 16 residues. CDR3 sequence (DNA): TGTGCCAGCAGCTTAGTCTGGACAGGGGGCAACTATGGCTACACCTTC. This translates into CASSLVWTGGNYGYTF.

The CDR3 DNA reads as TGTGCCAGCAGTCCCATACAGGGGGCTGGAAACACCATATATTTT. The encoded protein is CASSPIQGAGNTIYF. The chain has TRBV27 and TRBJ1-3, with TRBD1 matching 8 bases. The CDR3 length is 15 residues. The trim removed 5 bases at V and 2 bases at J, leaving 5 bases unmatched. Looked up from germline, CDR1 is MNHEY and CDR2 is SMNVEV (reference sequence).